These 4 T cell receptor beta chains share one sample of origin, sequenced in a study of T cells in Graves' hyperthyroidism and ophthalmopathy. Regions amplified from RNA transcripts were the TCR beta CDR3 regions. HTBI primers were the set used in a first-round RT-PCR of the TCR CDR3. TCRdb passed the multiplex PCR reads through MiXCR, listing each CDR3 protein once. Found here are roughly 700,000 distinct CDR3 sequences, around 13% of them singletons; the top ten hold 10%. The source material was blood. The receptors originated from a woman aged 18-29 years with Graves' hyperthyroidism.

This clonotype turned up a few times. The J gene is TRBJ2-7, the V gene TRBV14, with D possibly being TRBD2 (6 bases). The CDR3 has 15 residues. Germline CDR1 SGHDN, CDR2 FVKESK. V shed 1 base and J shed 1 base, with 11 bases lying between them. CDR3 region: CASSQGYRGSYEQYF. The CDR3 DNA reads TGTGCCAGCAGCCAAGGATATCGGGGGTCCTACGAGCAGTACTTC.

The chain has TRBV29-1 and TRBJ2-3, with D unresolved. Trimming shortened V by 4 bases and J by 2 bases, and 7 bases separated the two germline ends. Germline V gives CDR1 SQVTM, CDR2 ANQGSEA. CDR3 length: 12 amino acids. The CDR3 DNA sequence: TGCAGCGTTGGACTCTTCACAGATACGCAGTATTTT. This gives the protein CSVGLFTDTQYF.

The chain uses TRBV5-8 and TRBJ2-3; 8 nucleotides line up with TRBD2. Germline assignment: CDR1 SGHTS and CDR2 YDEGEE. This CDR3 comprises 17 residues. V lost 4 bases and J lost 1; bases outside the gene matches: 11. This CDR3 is CASSPSLSGSGTDTQYF. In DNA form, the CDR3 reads TGTGCCAGCAGCCCCTCCCTGAGCGGGAGTGGCACAGATACGCAGTATTTT.

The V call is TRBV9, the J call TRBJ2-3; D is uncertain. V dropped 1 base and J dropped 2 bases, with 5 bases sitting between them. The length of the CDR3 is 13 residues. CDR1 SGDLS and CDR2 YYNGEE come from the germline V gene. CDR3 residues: CASSVIHTDTQYF. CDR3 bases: TGTGCCAGCAGCGTAATTCACACAGATACGCAGTATTTT.